This entry lists 29 T cell receptor beta chains sequenced from one sample in a study of shared clonotypes between healthy human individuals. Assay: immunoSEQ multiplex PCR; the TCRdb copy retains only in-frame clones and omits some. The sample lists roughly 2,500,000 clones; over 85% were seen once. The sequenced sample consisted of naive CD4+ T cells from PBMCs. The sample's subset: CD45RA+ positively selected. The receptor set was obtained from a man aged 18 to 29 in good health. Some clones in this sample may be carry-over from other donors' samples.

This clone was detected once. The genes are TRBV29-1 and TRBJ2-1; 10 bases map to TRBD1. The CDR3 covers 15 residues. CDR1 is SQVTM and CDR2 is ANQGSEA in the germline V gene. The V and J ends lost 6 bases and 3 bases, in that order; junction bases with no gene match: 8. As DNA, the CDR3 is TGCAGCGTGGAACCGACAGGGGGCAACTACAATGAGCAGTTCTTC. It encodes CSVEPTGGNYNEQFF.

J is TRBJ2-7 and V is TRBV27, with D tentatively TRBD1 (5 bases). The germline V and J ends were trimmed by 2 bases and 3 bases, with 8 bases remaining between them. The CDR3 totals 13 residues. CDR1 is MNHEY and CDR2 is SMNVEV in the germline V gene (reference sequence). CDR3 bases: TGTGCCAGCAGTTTAAAGACAGACTACGAGCAGTACTTC. This gives the protein CASSLKTDYEQYF.

The chain employs TRBV30 and TRBJ1-5; D is possibly TRBD1 (5 bases). CDR1 is GTSNPN and CDR2 is SVGIG in the germline V gene (reference sequence). The CDR3 is 12 amino acids. Deletions cut 7 bases from V and 6 bases from J, with 13 bases between. CDR3 DNA: TGTGCCTCAGGGCAGTTTGGTCAGCCCCAGCATTTT. Translating it yields CASGQFGQPQHF.

Note on this clone: The same CDR3 can be traced to other DNA sequences in this sample. The chain has TRBV14 and TRBJ2-5; possible D gene TRBD1, 6 bases. The CDR3 is 13 residues long. V was clipped by 3 bases and J by 5 bases, with 10 bases between them. Germline V gives CDR1 SGHDN, CDR2 FVKESK. CDR3 amino acids: CASSQGAWETQYF. The CDR3 DNA reads TGTGCCAGCAGCCAGGGGGCATGGGAGACCCAGTACTTC.

The V call is TRBV4-1, the J call TRBJ1-3; the D is unclear. Germline V CDR1 and CDR2: MGHRA, YSYEKL. This CDR3 is 14 amino acids long. The V gene lost 0 bases and the J gene lost 8 bases, with 11 bases spanning the gap. CDR3 region: CASSQDPSSYTIYF. The CDR3 DNA is TGCGCCAGCAGCCAAGACCCCTCGAGTTACACCATATATTTT.

The chain carries TRBV7-9 and TRBJ2-5; 7 bases are a match to TRBD1. The CDR3 sequence is 18 residues long. The trim removed 4 bases at V and 2 bases at J, leaving 16 bases unmatched. Germline-derived CDR1 and CDR2 are SEHNR and FQNEAQ (reference sequence). The CDR3 region is CASSSKRFGTAEQETQYF. In DNA form, the CDR3 reads TGTGCCAGCAGCTCCAAAAGGTTTGGGACAGCAGAACAAGAGACCCAGTACTTC.

This clone showed up just a few times. The chain uses TRBV7-8 and TRBJ2-7; unclear D gene. V was cut by 5 bases and J by 3 bases, with 5 bases left in between. The germline V gene has CDR1 SGHVS and CDR2 FQNEAQ. The CDR3 is 11 residues long. CDR3: CASSLFYEQYF. CDR3 in DNA: TGTGCCAGCAGCCTATTCTACGAGCAGTACTTC.

V and J are TRBV6-6 and TRBJ2-3; 7 nucleotides agree with TRBD2. V shed 0 bases, J shed 6 bases, and the junction held 6 bases outside the gene matches. The CDR3 totals 15 residues. Germline V gene lookup returns CDR1 MNHNY and CDR2 SVGAGI (reference sequence). The CDR3: CASSYSAGDSDTQYF. The CDR3 nucleotides are TGTGCCAGCAGTTACTCGGCGGGAGACTCGGATACGCAGTATTTT.

CDR3: CASSTRLAGRTGELFF. CDR3 coding DNA: TGTGCCAGTAGTACCCGACTAGCTGGAAGGACCGGGGAGCTGTTTTTT. The chain carries TRBV19 and TRBJ2-2; 7 nucleotides line up with TRBD2. The CDR3 sequence is 16 residues long. The germline V gene has CDR1 LNHDA and CDR2 SQIVND (reference sequence). With 4 bases clipped from V and 5 bases from J, the junction kept 10 bases outside the gene matches. Variable domain in full (rest from reference TRBV19 and TRBJ2-2): DGGITQSPKYLFRKEGQNVTLSCEQNLNHDAMYWYRQDPGQGLRLIYYSQIVNDFQKGDIAEGYSVSREKKESFPLTVTSAQKNPTAFYLCASSTRLAGRTGELFFGEGSRLTVL.

J is TRBJ2-7 and V is TRBV7-6; no firm D call. The CDR3 has 14 residues. Germline values: CDR1 SGHVS, CDR2 FNYEAQ. V lost 0 bases, J lost 0 bases, and 6 bases lay in between. CDR3: CASSLAQHSYEQYF. CDR3 nucleotides: TGTGCCAGCAGCTTAGCTCAGCACTCCTACGAGCAGTACTTC.

The chain carries TRBV9 and TRBJ2-1; 11 bases are a match to TRBD2. J lost 2 bases, V lost 0 bases, and 7 bases had no gene match. Germline V gene data show CDR1 as SGDLS and CDR2 as YYNGEE. The CDR3 runs to 18 residues. The CDR3 nucleotides read TGTGCCAGCAGCGTAGGTGGAACTAGCGGGAGTACCTACAATGAGCAGTTCTTC. This encodes CASSVGGTSGSTYNEQFF.

J is TRBJ2-1 and V is TRBV29-1; no clear D. The length of the CDR3 is 12 residues. CDR1 SQVTM and CDR2 ANQGSEA come from the germline V gene. The V gene lost 3 bases and the J gene lost 6 bases, with 9 bases spanning the gap. The CDR3 sequence is CSVESSLNEQFF. The CDR3 region has the DNA TGCAGCGTTGAGTCCAGTCTCAATGAGCAGTTCTTC.

The CDR3 nucleotides read TGTGCCAGCAGCCCCATATTGGACAGGGGGCGGGCCGGGGAGCTGTTTTTT. Its protein product is CASSPILDRGRAGELFF. This chain connects TRBV7-9 to TRBJ2-2, with TRBD1 matching over 11 bases. V dropped 5 bases and J dropped 6; count of bases not matched to a gene: 11. Germline CDR1 and CDR2: SEHNR and FQNEAQ (reference sequence). The CDR3 length is 17 residues.

The chain joins TRBV30 to TRBJ1-2, with D tentatively TRBD1 (5 bases). CDR1 is GTSNPN and CDR2 is SVGIG in the germline V gene (reference sequence). The CDR3 contains 11 residues. V shed 2 bases and J shed 8 bases, with 9 bases lying between them. CDR3 residues: CAWSSRVGYTF. As DNA, the CDR3 is TGTGCCTGGAGTTCCAGGGTGGGCTACACCTTC. Full variable domain (remainder filled in from reference TRBV30 and TRBJ1-2): SQTIHQWPATLVQPVGSPLSLECTVEGTSNPNLYWYRQAAGRGLQLLFYSVGIGQISSEVPQNLSASRPQDRQFILSSKKLLLSDSGFYLCAWSSRVGYTFGSGTRLTVV.

V usage is TRBV4-2 and J usage is TRBJ1-2, with a tentative D call TRBD1 (5 bases). Trimming left V 0 bases short and J 5 bases short, with 13 bases between. The CDR3 runs to 15 residues. Germline V CDR1 and CDR2: LGHNA, YNFKEQ. CDR3 loop: CASSQDRGQGYGYTF. The CDR3 DNA is TGTGCCAGCAGCCAAGATAGAGGACAAGGATATGGCTACACCTTC.

The V call is TRBV6-1, the J call TRBJ1-1; 7 nucleotides align to TRBD1. From germline, CDR1 is MNHNS and CDR2 SASEGT. With 1 base clipped from V and 2 bases from J, the junction kept 4 bases outside the gene matches. CDR3 size: 15 residues. The CDR3 region is CASSEGGTVNTEAFF. DNA for the CDR3: TGTGCCAGCAGTGAAGGTGGGACAGTTAACACTGAAGCTTTCTTT.

The chain carries TRBV6-1 and TRBJ2-5; 9 positions agree with TRBD1. Trimming took 5 bases from V and 5 from J; bases not matched to a gene: 6. This CDR3 spans 14 amino acids. The germline gives CDR1 MNHNS, CDR2 SASEGT. The CDR3 region has the DNA TGTGCCAGCAGTAGGGGACAGGGAGTGGAGACCCAGTACTTC. Its protein is CASSRGQGVETQYF.

The chain combines TRBV12-5 with TRBJ2-7; no clear D gene. V lost 3 bases and J lost 2, with 8 bases in between. CDR1 and CDR2 from the germline V gene are LGHNT and FRNRAP. The CDR3 runs 13 residues. The CDR3 DNA reads TGTGCTAGTGGTTTTCAGAATCCCTACGAGCAGTACTTC. As protein: CASGFQNPYEQYF.

The chain couples TRBV18 to TRBJ2-7; TRBD1 matches 12 bases. Germline V gene data show CDR1 as KGHSH and CDR2 as LQKENI. CDR3 length: 14 residues. Losses at the gene ends were 8 bases for V and 7 bases for J; bases not matched to a gene: 9. The CDR3 loop is CASRGDRGLWEQYF. The CDR3 DNA follows: TGTGCCAGCCGTGGGGACAGGGGGCTTTGGGAGCAGTACTTC.

The genes are TRBV5-1 and TRBJ2-7; D remains unclear. The CDR3 runs to 13 residues. Per germline, CDR1 SGHRS and CDR2 YFSETQ. Deletions cut 2 bases from V and 6 bases from J, with 12 bases between. In nucleotides, the CDR3 is TGCGCCAGCAGCTTTGGCGAAAGCCCCGAGCAGTACTTC. Protein sequence: CASSFGESPEQYF.

Points on this clone: This specimen includes other DNA sequences encoding the same CDR3. The rearrangement links TRBV5-4 to TRBJ2-2, with TRBD2 identical over 10 bases. The CDR3 has 16 amino acids. With 0 bases clipped from V and 4 bases from J, the junction kept 3 bases outside the gene matches. Germline CDR1 is SGHNT and CDR2 is YYREEE (reference sequence). CDR3: CASSLASGSGTGELFF. Written as DNA, the CDR3 is TGTGCCAGCAGCTTGGCTAGCGGGAGTGGCACCGGGGAGCTGTTTTTT.

The chain employs TRBV9 and TRBJ2-1; 8 nucleotides align to TRBD2. The germline CDR1 and CDR2 sequences are SGDLS and YYNGEE. The CDR3 sequence is 18 residues long. After removal of 4 bases from V and 7 bases from J, the junction contained 19 bases not matched to a gene. CDR3 nucleotide sequence: TGTGCCAGCAGCCCGCGGGGCGGGGGGATCACAACTTCAAATGAGCAGTTCTTC. Translated: CASSPRGGGITTSNEQFF.

J is TRBJ1-1 and V is TRBV18; D might be TRBD1 (6 bases). The V gene's germline CDR1 is KGHSH and CDR2 LQKENI. There are 14 residues in the CDR3. Trimming left V 2 bases short and J 4 bases short, with 11 bases between. CDR3 nucleotides: TGTGCCAGCTCACCAACGGGGGGCGTCACTGAAGCTTTCTTT. This sequence encodes CASSPTGGVTEAFF.

V gene TRBV15 combines with J gene TRBJ2-7, with D unresolved. The CDR3 has 12 residues. V was cut by 0 bases and J by 6 bases, with 6 bases left in between. Germline CDR1 LNHNV, CDR2 YYDKDF (reference sequence). Here the CDR3 reads CATSREMFEQYF. The CDR3, as DNA: TGTGCCACCAGCAGAGAGATGTTCGAGCAGTACTTC.

The genes are TRBV5-1 and TRBJ2-3, with 12 bases matching TRBD1. There are 18 residues in the CDR3. V lost 5 bases, J lost 4 bases, and 14 bases stayed unmatched. Germline assignment: CDR1 SGHRS and CDR2 YFSETQ. CDR3: CASRNTPAGQGASDTQYF. CDR3 in DNA: TGCGCCAGCAGAAACACCCCTGCGGGACAGGGGGCGTCAGATACGCAGTATTTT.

The chain carries TRBV7-8 and TRBJ1-3; no clear D gene. From germline, CDR1 is SGHVS and CDR2 FQNEAQ. This CDR3 comprises 14 residues. V lost 1 base, J lost 4 bases, and 8 bases lay in between. CDR3 residues: CASSLGVWGNTIYF. The CDR3 DNA reads as TGTGCCAGCAGCTTAGGTGTTTGGGGAAACACCATATATTTT.

The genes are TRBV5-1 and TRBJ2-5, with TRBD2 identical over 7 bases. The CDR3 contains 16 residues. Trimming took 1 base from V and 2 from J; bases not matched to a gene: 8. CDR1 and CDR2 from the germline V gene are SGHRS and YFSETQ. The CDR3 coding sequence is TGCGCCAGCAGCTTGAGGTTCGCGGGGGTACAAGAGACCCAGTACTTC. Translation gives CASSLRFAGVQETQYF.

The chain couples TRBV7-9 to TRBJ1-3; no clear D gene. CDR1 is SEHNR, CDR2 FQNEAQ, per germline (reference sequence). The CDR3 runs 13 residues. V was pared by 8 bases and J by 6 bases, with 14 bases between. The CDR3 region has the DNA TGTGCCAGCGGCCGGGGTTCCGCAAACACCATATATTTT. Translated, it gives CASGRGSANTIYF. The full variable domain, with the rest looked up from reference TRBV7-9 and TRBJ1-3, is DTGVSQNPRHKITKRGQNVTFRCDPISEHNRLYWYRQTLGQGPEFLTYFQNEAQLEKSRLLSDRFSAERPKGSFSTLEIQRTEQGDSAMYLCASGRGSANTIYFGEGSWLTVV.

This clone has just a few counts. The sample carries other DNA sequences with the same CDR3. V and J are TRBV30 and TRBJ1-1, with D unresolved. V shed 0 bases and J shed 0 bases, with 2 bases lying between them. Germline CDR1 is GTSNPN and CDR2 is SVGIG (reference sequence). This CDR3 comprises 12 residues. CDR3 nucleotide sequence: TGTGCCTGGAGTGTGATGAACACTGAAGCTTTCTTT. Its translation: CAWSVMNTEAFF.